The rows below give T cell receptor beta chains drawn from one sample of a study of T cell changes during pregnancy in multiple sclerosis. Profiling relied on immunoSEQ multiplex PCR, and the TCRdb table lists in-frame clones only, not all of them. The table records 99,000 or so clones, roughly 92% of them present only once. The sequences come from peripheral blood, collected after pregnancy. All receptors come from a female donor with multiple sclerosis, enrolled in a pregnancy study. Both conserved end residues are part of each CDR3. D genes are given only for firm matches. Expanded clones get a size class; other rows say once, few or many, or leave the size out.

TRBJ2-1 NA TRBV4-3 NA CASSQEGHTNEQFF TGCGCCAGCAGCCAAGAAGGACACACCAATGAGCAGTTCTTC
TRBJ2-7 TRBD2 TRBV28 NA CASSIGTSRPEQYF TGTGCCAGCAGTATAGGGACTAGCCGACCCGAGCAGTACTTC
TRBJ1-1 NA TRBV6-5 few CASSQAWHTEAFF TGTGCCAGCAGCCAGGCGTGGCACACTGAAGCTTTCTTT
TRBJ2-1 TRBD2 TRBV9 NA CASSVVELAPYNEQFF TGTGCCAGCAGCGTAGTGGAACTAGCGCCCTACAATGAGCAGTTCTTC
TRBJ2-1 TRBD2 TRBV5-6 NA CASSLWTSGIVEQFF TGTGCCAGCAGCTTATGGACTAGCGGGATTGTTGAGCAGTTCTTC
TRBJ2-2 NA TRBV5-1 NA CASSLQGLPRKGELFF TGCGCCAGCAGCTTACAGGGACTACCTCGGAAAGGGGAGCTGTTTTTT
TRBJ2-3 NA TRBV9 NA CASSVYGWGRGDTQYF TGTGCCAGCAGCGTTTACGGGTGGGGGCGTGGAGATACGCAGTATTTT
TRBJ2-1 NA TRBV7-2 few CASSLEGRRGNEQFF TGTGCCAGCAGCTTAGAGGGGCGGCGAGGCAATGAGCAGTTCTTC
TRBJ2-5 TRBD1 TRBV28 NA CASSPGGRETQYF TGTGCCAGCAGCCCAGGGGGCAGGGAGACCCAGTACTTC
TRBJ2-2 TRBD1 TRBV6-1 NA CASKWTGGDTGELFF TGTGCCAGCAAGTGGACAGGGGGTGACACCGGGGAGCTGTTTTTT
TRBJ2-7 TRBD2 TRBV6-1 NA CASSDPSGGLYEQYF TGTGCCAGCAGTGATCCTAGCGGGGGTCTCTACGAGCAGTACTTC
TRBJ2-7 TRBD2 TRBV18 NA CASSPRGQAGGGYEQYF TGTGCCAGCTCACCAAGAGGACAAGCGGGAGGAGGATACGAGCAGTACTTC
TRBJ1-3 NA TRBV25-1 NA CASKGRGPVGNTIYF TGTGCCAGCAAAGGCAGGGGCCCGGTCGGAAACACCATATATTTT
TRBJ2-3 NA TRBV27 NA CASKRGLRAGTDTQYF TGTGCCAGCAAGAGGGGACTGAGGGCTGGCACAGATACGCAGTATTTT
TRBJ2-5 NA TRBV18 NA CASSPGTRETQYF TGTGCCAGCTCACCGGGGACTCGGGAGACCCAGTACTTC
TRBJ2-7 TRBD2 TRBV19 NA CASSIRLAGNEQYF TGTGCCAGTAGTATTAGACTAGCGGGAAACGAGCAGTACTTC
TRBJ1-2 NA TRBV4-1 NA CASSQSPNYGYTF TGCGCCAGCAGCCAGAGCCCTAACTATGGCTACACCTTC
TRBJ2-7 NA TRBV25-1 NA CASSDQGSYEQYF TGTGCCAGCAGTGATCAGGGTTCCTACGAGCAGTACTTC
TRBJ2-1 NA TRBV5-4 NA CASSLAQEVPYNEQFF TGTGCCAGCAGCTTGGCGCAGGAGGTCCCCTACAATGAGCAGTTCTTC
TRBJ2-7 TRBD2 TRBV29-1 NA CSVVLLAGPYEQYF TGCAGCGTTGTCCTACTAGCGGGGCCCTACGAGCAGTACTTC
TRBJ1-2 TRBD1 TRBV5-3 NA CARSSNGQGIYGYTF TGTGCCAGAAGCTCCAATGGACAGGGAATATATGGCTACACCTTC
TRBJ1-2 TRBD1 TRBV27 NA CASSLSGTGYDGYTF TGTGCCAGCAGTTTATCAGGGACAGGGTATGACGGCTACACCTTC
TRBJ1-5 NA TRBV19 once CASSMRGTSLQPQHF TGTGCCAGTAGTATGCGTGGGACAAGTCTTCAGCCCCAGCATTTT